This T cell receptor beta chain is drawn from a study of blood T cell repertoires in COVID-19. Looked up from germline, CDR1 is LNHDA and CDR2 is SQIVND (reference sequence). The CDR3 covers 13 residues. V lost 0 bases and J lost 5; bases outside the gene matches: 0. Profiled with immunoSEQ multiplex PCR; TCRdb holds only in-frame clones, not every one. The data contain fewer than 250,000 clones, roughly four fifths of them singletons. The specimen was peripheral blood. V is TRBV19 and J is TRBJ2-7; 8 bases match TRBD2. The clonotype comes from a woman between 50 and 59 years old with acute or convalescent COVID-19. The CDR3 spells CASSIDGRDEQYF. The CDR3 nucleotides read TGTGCCAGTAGTATAGACGGGAGGGACGAGCAGTACTTC.